Shown below are 24 T cell receptor beta chains from a single sample sequenced in a study of blood T cell repertoires in COVID-19. Libraries were prepared by immunoSEQ multiplex PCR; TCRdb keeps only in-frame clonotypes and omits some of them. The repertoire holds approximately 89,000 clones, with 75% to 85% as singletons. The specimen was peripheral blood. These receptors all come from a human donor in a cohort sampled during active COVID-19.

This chain joins TRBV7-9 and TRBJ2-3; 10 positions agree with TRBD1. V shed 4 bases, J shed 4 bases, and the junction held 8 bases outside the gene matches. This CDR3 spans 16 amino acids. Per germline, CDR1 SEHNR and CDR2 FQNEAQ (reference sequence). The chain's CDR3 is CASSYDPGQGSDTQYF. In DNA, the CDR3 is TGTGCCAGCAGCTACGACCCGGGACAGGGGTCAGATACGCAGTATTTT.

The chain carries TRBV5-1 and TRBJ1-1, with 8 bases aligning to TRBD1. The trim removed 2 bases at V and 0 bases at J, leaving 9 bases unmatched. Germline V gene sequence: CDR1 SGHRS, CDR2 YFSETQ. The CDR3 totals 17 residues. CDR3 nucleotide sequence: TGCGCCAGCAGCTTAATGGGACAGGCCTCCATGAACACTGAAGCTTTCTTT. This codes for CASSLMGQASMNTEAFF.

V is TRBV7-2 and J is TRBJ2-5; D unclear. Germline CDR1 and CDR2: SGHTA and FQGNSA. Trimming removed 2 bases from V and 2 bases from J, with 15 bases in between. The CDR3 length is 16 residues. The CDR3 reads CASSLPVLRGQETQYF. CDR3 coding DNA: TGTGCCAGCAGCTTACCCGTGTTGAGAGGTCAAGAGACCCAGTACTTC. Using reference TRBV7-2 and TRBJ2-5 for the parts outside the CDR3, the full variable domain is GAGVSQSPSNKVTEKGKDVELRCDPISGHTALYWYRQSLGQGLEFLIYFQGNSAPDKSGLPSDRFSAERTGGSVSTLTIQRTQQEDSAVYLCASSLPVLRGQETQYFGPGTRLLVL.

This sequence joins TRBV24-1 and TRBJ2-3, with D perhaps TRBD1 (6 bases). The germline V gene encodes CDR1 KGHDR and CDR2 SFDVKD. V was pared by 9 bases and J by 1 base, with 10 bases between. The CDR3 runs 13 residues. This chain's CDR3 is CATANRGTDTQYF. The CDR3 DNA follows: TGTGCCACCGCAAACAGGGGCACAGATACGCAGTATTTT.

The rearrangement joins TRBV5-5 to TRBJ1-2, with TRBD1 matching over 8 bases. With 3 bases clipped from V and 4 bases from J, the junction kept 5 bases outside the gene matches. The CDR3 consists of 14 residues. Germline V gene lookup returns CDR1 SGHKS and CDR2 YYEKEE (reference sequence). CDR3 nucleotides: TGTGCCAGCAGCTGGGACAGGCGAATCTATGGCTACACCTTC. Protein product: CASSWDRRIYGYTF.

J is TRBJ2-6 and V is TRBV5-5, with TRBD2 identical over 13 bases. CDR3 length: 19 amino acids. CDR1 SGHKS and CDR2 YYEKEE come from the germline V gene (reference sequence). The V and J ends lost 4 bases and 0 bases, in that order; junction bases with no gene match: 7. The CDR3 nucleotides read TGTGCCAGCAGCGGCCCGGGACTAGCGGGATCCTCTGGGGCCAACGTCCTGACTTTC. Protein sequence: CASSGPGLAGSSGANVLTF.

This clone was seen only once. The chain carries TRBV2 and TRBJ1-1; D gene ambiguous. CDR1 and CDR2 from the germline V gene are SNHLY and FYNNEI. The CDR3 runs to 15 residues. Trimming removed 4 bases at V and 0 bases at J, with 12 bases between. The DNA for the CDR3 is TGTGCCAGCAGTGTCGGGTTCCGCATGAACACTGAAGCTTTCTTT. This translates into CASSVGFRMNTEAFF.

The table lists this clone with a few counts. V is TRBV7-9 and J is TRBJ2-2; D may be TRBD2 (5 bases). The CDR3 is made up of 12 amino acids. Germline V CDR1 and CDR2: SEHNR, FQNEAQ (reference sequence). Trimming took off 6 bases at V and 8 bases at J, with 10 bases between the two ends. CDR3 loop: CASRRARGELFF. For the CDR3, the DNA is TGTGCCAGCAGGAGGGCGAGGGGGGAGCTGTTTTTT.

The V and J genes are TRBV6-1 and TRBJ2-7; D might be TRBD2 (5 bases). The CDR3 loop spans 14 amino acids. Germline CDR1 MNHNS, CDR2 SASEGT. V was pared by 2 bases and J by 2 bases, with 10 bases between. The CDR3 DNA follows: TGTGCCAGCAGTGAACGGACTTATCCCTACGAGCAGTACTTC. The encoded protein is CASSERTYPYEQYF.

The chain combines TRBV5-4 with TRBJ1-6; TRBD1 is a possible D gene (6 bases). CDR3 size: 16 residues. Trimming removed 2 bases from V and 7 bases from J, with 16 bases in between. CDR1 is SGHNT, CDR2 YYREEE, per germline (reference sequence). CDR3 in DNA: TGTGCCAGCAGCTTTGCTTTGGGGGGGGCCAATTCACCCCTCCACTTT. This codes for CASSFALGGANSPLHF.

The chain links TRBV6-5 to TRBJ2-7, with a tentative D call TRBD2 (6 bases). CDR1 is MNHEY, CDR2 SVGAGI, per germline. This CDR3 comprises 14 residues. Trimming took 7 bases from V and 1 from J, leaving 14 bases between them. The CDR3 nucleotides are TGTGCCAGCACCCAGGGAGGTCTTTCCTACGAGCAGTACTTC. Protein sequence: CASTQGGLSYEQYF.

The J gene is TRBJ2-1, the V gene TRBV6-5; TRBD2 is a possible D gene (5 bases). The CDR3 sequence is 13 residues long. With 5 bases removed from V and 9 bases from J, the gap between germline ends came to 14 bases. Germline V gene data show CDR1 as MNHEY and CDR2 as SVGAGI. The chain's CDR3 is CASSRPLASEQFF. The CDR3 bases are TGTGCCAGCAGTCGCCCCCTAGCCAGTGAGCAGTTCTTC.

The chain recombines TRBV10-3 with TRBJ2-7, with a weak D call TRBD1 (6 bases). V dropped 6 bases and J dropped 7 bases, with 22 bases sitting between them. The germline CDR1 and CDR2 sequences are ENHRY and SYGVKD. This CDR3 spans 15 amino acids. CDR3 in DNA: TGTGCCATCAGACCTACCGGGACATCGCGCGGAGAGCAGTACTTC. It is translated as CAIRPTGTSRGEQYF.

J is TRBJ1-6 and V is TRBV11-1, with D possibly matching TRBD1 (6 bases). The germline V and J ends were trimmed by 6 bases and 9 bases, with 12 bases remaining between them. Germline assignment: CDR1 SGHAT and CDR2 FQDESV (reference sequence). This CDR3 has 13 amino acids. CDR3 protein: CASRNDRSSPLHF. The CDR3 DNA is TGTGCCAGCAGAAATGACAGGTCTTCACCCCTCCACTTT.

The gene calls are TRBV28 and TRBJ2-3, with 8 bases aligning to TRBD2. Trimming at V came to 6 bases and at J to 4 bases, leaving 9 bases not matched to a gene. CDR3 length: 15 amino acids. Germline loops: CDR1 MDHEN, CDR2 SYDVKM. This chain's CDR3 is CASSNREGLADTQYF. Written as DNA, the CDR3 is TGTGCCAGCAGCAATCGGGAGGGCCTCGCAGATACGCAGTATTTT.

This clone appeared a few times. This chain connects TRBV28 to TRBJ2-2; D is perhaps TRBD2 (5 bases). The V gene's germline CDR1 is MDHEN and CDR2 SYDVKM. The germline V and J ends were trimmed by 6 bases and 5 bases, with 13 bases remaining between them. This CDR3 has 14 residues. The chain's CDR3 is CASSSPGRTGELFF. DNA for the CDR3: TGTGCCAGCAGCTCTCCGGGAAGAACCGGGGAGCTGTTTTTT.

The J gene is TRBJ2-1, the V gene TRBV18; 11 positions match TRBD2. CDR3 size: 15 residues. V was pared by 3 bases and J by 10 bases, with 8 bases of the junction left unmatched. Looked up from germline, CDR1 is KGHSH and CDR2 is LQKENI. CDR3 nucleotides: TGTGCCAGCTCACCGGGGACTAGCGGCCTAGGGGAGCAGTTCTTC. This codes for CASSPGTSGLGEQFF.

The CDR3 reads CASSYSRGGTEAFF. The DNA for the CDR3 is TGTGCCAGCAGTTACTCGAGGGGAGGCACTGAAGCTTTCTTT. The genes are TRBV6-5 and TRBJ1-1; tentatively, D is TRBD1 (5 bases). The CDR3 has 14 amino acids. Deletions cut 0 bases from V and 4 bases from J, with 9 bases between. CDR1 is MNHEY and CDR2 is SVGAGI in the germline V gene.

The chain recombines TRBV4-1 with TRBJ2-1, with 11 bases aligning to TRBD2. The CDR3 covers 17 residues. Germline-derived CDR1 and CDR2 are MGHRA and YSYEKL. Trimming removed 0 bases from V and 8 bases from J; junction bases left unmatched: 9. The CDR3 DNA reads TGCGCCAGCAGCCAAGATGAAGTAGCGGGAGGGAGGGATGAGCAGTTCTTC. This sequence encodes CASSQDEVAGGRDEQFF.

The chain recombines TRBV6-6 with TRBJ2-1, with 8 bases fitting TRBD1. V trimming: 6 bases; J trimming: 14 bases; junction bases outside the gene matches: 18. The V gene's germline CDR1 is MNHNY and CDR2 SVGAGI (reference sequence). The CDR3 is 15 residues long. The CDR3: CASSPGQVAGKGEFF. DNA of the CDR3: TGTGCCAGCAGCCCGGGACAGGTAGCCGGGAAAGGGGAGTTCTTC.

The rearrangement links TRBV7-9 to TRBJ2-6; TRBD1 might be the D (5 bases). Trimming stripped 3 bases from V and 2 bases from J, with 14 bases between. CDR3 length: 17 amino acids. Germline CDR1 and CDR2: SEHNR and FQNEAQ (reference sequence). In DNA form, the CDR3 reads TGTGCCAGCAGCTTCGGGCAGGGAATGACTGGGGCCAACGTCCTGACTTTC. This gives the protein CASSFGQGMTGANVLTF.

The chain couples TRBV5-1 to TRBJ2-5, with 8 bases matching TRBD1. After removal of 0 bases from V and 5 bases from J, the junction contained 12 bases not matched to a gene. CDR1 and CDR2 from the germline V gene are SGHRS and YFSETQ. The CDR3 has 17 amino acids. The CDR3 region has the DNA TGCGCCAGCAGCTTGGGTATATTCACAGGGGGTCAGGAGACCCAGTACTTC. Translating it yields CASSLGIFTGGQETQYF.

The V call is TRBV30, the J call TRBJ2-7, with 8 bases lining up with TRBD1. This CDR3 contains 12 residues. The germline V gene has CDR1 GTSNPN and CDR2 SVGIG (reference sequence). The V gene end was trimmed by 7 bases and the J gene end by 4 bases; junction bases not matched to a gene: 6. The CDR3 loop is CASGQGTYEQYF. DNA of the CDR3: TGTGCCTCAGGACAGGGAACGTACGAGCAGTACTTC.

Note on this clone: The sample holds other DNA sequences that translate to the same CDR3. The V call is TRBV28, the J call TRBJ1-3, with unresolved D. CDR1 MDHEN and CDR2 SYDVKM come from the germline V gene. V was shortened by 3 bases and J by 6 bases, with 3 bases between the two germline ends. CDR3 length: 11 amino acids. CDR3 in DNA: TGTGCCAGCAGTTTCAAAAACACCATATATTTT. This codes for CASSFKNTIYF.